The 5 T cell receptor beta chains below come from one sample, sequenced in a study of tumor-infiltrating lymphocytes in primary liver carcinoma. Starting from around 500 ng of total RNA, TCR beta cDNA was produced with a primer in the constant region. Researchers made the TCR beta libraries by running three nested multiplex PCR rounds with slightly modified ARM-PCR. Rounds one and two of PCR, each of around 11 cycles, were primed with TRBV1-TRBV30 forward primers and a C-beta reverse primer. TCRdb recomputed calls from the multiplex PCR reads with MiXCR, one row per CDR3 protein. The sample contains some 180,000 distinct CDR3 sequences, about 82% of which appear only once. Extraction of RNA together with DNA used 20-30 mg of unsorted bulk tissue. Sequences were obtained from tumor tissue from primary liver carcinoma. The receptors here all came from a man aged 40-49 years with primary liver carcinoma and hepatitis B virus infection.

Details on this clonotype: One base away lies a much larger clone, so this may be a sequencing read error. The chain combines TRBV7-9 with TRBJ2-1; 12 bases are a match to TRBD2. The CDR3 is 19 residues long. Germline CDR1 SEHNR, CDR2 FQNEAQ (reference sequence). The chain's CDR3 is CTSSGSGLAGQTSYNEQFF. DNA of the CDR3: TGTACCAGCAGCGGCTCCGGACTAGCGGGACAAACCTCCTACAATGAGCAGTTCTTC.

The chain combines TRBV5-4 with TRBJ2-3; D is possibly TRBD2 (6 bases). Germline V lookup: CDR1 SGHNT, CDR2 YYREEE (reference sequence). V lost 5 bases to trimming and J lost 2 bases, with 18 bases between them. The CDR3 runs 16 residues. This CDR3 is CASSLLVGGPTDTQYF. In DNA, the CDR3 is TGTGCCAGCAGTTTGCTCGTTGGAGGGCCCACAGATACGCAGTATTTT.

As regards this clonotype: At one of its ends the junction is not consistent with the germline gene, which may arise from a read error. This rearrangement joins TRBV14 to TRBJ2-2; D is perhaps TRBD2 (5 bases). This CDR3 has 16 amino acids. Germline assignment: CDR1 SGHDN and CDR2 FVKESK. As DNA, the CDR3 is TGTGTCAGCAGCCAGTCCGGGAACCCGGGTCCCGGGGAGCTGTTTTTT. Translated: CVSSQSGNPGPGELFF.

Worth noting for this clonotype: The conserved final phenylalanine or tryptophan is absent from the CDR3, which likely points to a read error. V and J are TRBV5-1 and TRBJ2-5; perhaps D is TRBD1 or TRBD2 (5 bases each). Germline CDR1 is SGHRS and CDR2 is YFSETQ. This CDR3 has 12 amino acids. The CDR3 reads CASSWDQETQYI. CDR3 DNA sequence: TGCGCCAGCAGCTGGGACCAGGAGACCCAGTACATC.

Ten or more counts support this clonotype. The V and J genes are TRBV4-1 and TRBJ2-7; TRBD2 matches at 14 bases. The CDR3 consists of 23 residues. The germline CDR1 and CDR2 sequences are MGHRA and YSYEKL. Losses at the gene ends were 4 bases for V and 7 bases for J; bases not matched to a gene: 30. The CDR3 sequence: CASSRLPGQGIPTSGRAGGEQYF. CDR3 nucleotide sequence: TGCGCCAGCAGCCGTCTACCGGGACAGGGGATACCGACTAGCGGGAGGGCCGGGGGAGAGCAGTACTTC.